The 24 T cell receptor beta chains below come from one sample, sequenced in a study of T cell responses to AZD1222 COVID-19 vaccine. Produced via immunoSEQ multiplex PCR; TCRdb's table is partial and in-frame only. The sample lists about 140,000 clones, approximately 87% occurring once. Sequenced material: peripheral blood, taken 28 days after the second AZD1222 dose. The receptors originated from an adult who received the AZD1222 COVID-19 vaccine.

The rearrangement joins TRBV5-6 to TRBJ2-1, with D perhaps matching TRBD1 (5 bases). V lost 3 bases and J lost 3, with 10 bases in between. The CDR3 is 14 amino acids. CDR1 is SGHDT and CDR2 is YYEEEE in the germline V gene. The CDR3 DNA reads TGTGCCAGCAGCTCGACAGATTTCTACAATGAGCAGTTCTTC. Amino acids: CASSSTDFYNEQFF.

This sequence joins TRBV7-2 and TRBJ1-3; tentatively, D is TRBD1 (6 bases). CDR3 length: 13 residues. Deletions cut 5 bases from V and 7 bases from J, with 12 bases between. Germline V gene lookup returns CDR1 SGHTA and CDR2 FQGNSA. The CDR3: CASSTQGRNTIYF. The CDR3 nucleotides are TGTGCCAGCAGCACTCAGGGGAGGAACACCATATATTTT.

The V gene is TRBV7-3, the J gene TRBJ2-2; D may be TRBD1 or TRBD2 (5 bases each). V lost 5 bases and J lost 8, with 21 bases in between. CDR1 SGHTA and CDR2 FQGTGA come from the germline V gene. The CDR3 length is 16 residues. CDR3 protein: CASSRRVGAALGELFF. The CDR3 nucleotides are TGTGCCAGCAGCCGCCGTGTCGGGGCAGCTCTAGGGGAGCTGTTTTTT.

Concerning this clone: Other DNA sequences in this specimen translate into the identical CDR3. The rearrangement uses TRBV3-1 (or the pseudogene TRBV3-2) and TRBJ1-1; D is ambiguous. Trimming cost V 6 bases and J 1 base, with 3 bases left between them. Germline V gene lookup returns CDR1 LGHDT and CDR2 YNNKEL (reference sequence). The CDR3 spans 11 residues. CDR3: CASSQNTEAFF. The DNA for the CDR3 is TGTGCCAGCAGTCAGAACACTGAAGCTTTCTTT.

The chain links TRBV15 to TRBJ2-3; 7 positions agree with TRBD1. Trimming removed 0 bases from V and 7 bases from J; junction bases left unmatched: 13. Germline V gene lookup returns CDR1 LNHNV and CDR2 YYDKDF (reference sequence). CDR3 length: 17 amino acids. CDR3 sequence (DNA): TGTGCCACCAGCAGAGAGCGTGGGGCAGGGGGTGCAAATACGCAGTATTTT. It codes for CATSRERGAGGANTQYF.

This clone is a singleton in its sample. The chain uses TRBV30 and TRBJ1-2; TRBD1 matches at 7 bases. The CDR3 contains 15 residues. Germline trimming cut 2 bases from V and 7 bases from J; bases unmatched to any gene: 13. The germline CDR1 and CDR2 sequences are GTSNPN and SVGIG (reference sequence). The CDR3 sequence: CAWSLREGALSGYTF. In DNA form, the CDR3 reads TGTGCCTGGAGTCTCAGGGAGGGGGCGCTTAGTGGCTACACCTTC. The full variable domain, rest sourced from reference TRBV30 and TRBJ1-2, is SQTIHQWPATLVQPVGSPLSLECTVEGTSNPNLYWYRQAAGRGLQLLFYSVGIGQISSEVPQNLSASRPQDRQFILSSKKLLLSDSGFYLCAWSLREGALSGYTFGSGTRLTVV.

V and J are TRBV5-1 and TRBJ2-3; 7 nucleotides match TRBD2. The CDR3 is made up of 14 amino acids. J gave up 2 bases and V 4 bases, and 4 bases lay outside the gene matches. CDR1 and CDR2 from the germline V gene are SGHRS and YFSETQ. In DNA, the CDR3 is TGCGCCAGCAGCCGGGGGGACCCCACAGATACGCAGTATTTT. Amino acid sequence: CASSRGDPTDTQYF.

About this clone itself: At the DNA level, this CDR3 is encoded by other sequences in the same sample as well. V is TRBV5-1 and J is TRBJ1-6; TRBD1 aligns across 8 bases. CDR3 length: 15 residues. The V segment lost 4 bases and the J segment 7 bases; nucleotides outside the gene matches: 7. Looked up from germline, CDR1 is SGHRS and CDR2 is YFSETQ. The CDR3 DNA reads as TGCGCCAGCAGCCAGACAGGGGATCCCAATTCACCCCTCCACTTT. It is translated as CASSQTGDPNSPLHF.

The V gene is TRBV27, the J gene TRBJ2-3; 11 bases fit TRBD2. CDR1 and CDR2 (germline): MNHEY, SMNVEV (reference sequence). The CDR3 loop spans 15 amino acids. The V and J ends lost 6 bases and 7 bases, in that order; junction bases with no gene match: 9. The CDR3 loop is CASSLIAGGLHTQYF. In DNA form, the CDR3 reads TGTGCCAGCAGCCTGATAGCGGGGGGGCTTCATACGCAGTATTTT.

The chain joins TRBV28 to TRBJ1-1; 9 nucleotides line up with TRBD1. CDR3 length: 15 residues. The germline V gene has CDR1 MDHEN and CDR2 SYDVKM. V lost 4 bases, J lost 5 bases, and 8 bases stayed unmatched. Here the CDR3 DNA reads TGTGCCAGCAGTTATAACAGGGGGCGGGGGACTGAAGCTTTCTTT. Its protein product is CASSYNRGRGTEAFF.

In its sample, this clone was seen once. The chain is built from TRBV14 and TRBJ1-1; a weak D match, TRBD1 (5 bases). Germline CDR1 reads SGHDN; CDR2 reads FVKESK. With 1 base removed from V and 6 bases from J, the gap between germline ends came to 15 bases. The CDR3 has 15 residues. This CDR3 reads CASSQARGRGAEAFF. DNA of the CDR3: TGTGCCAGCAGCCAAGCTCGGGGCCGGGGTGCTGAAGCTTTCTTT.

The chain carries TRBV18 and TRBJ1-6; the D is unclear. CDR3 length: 13 amino acids. V dropped 6 bases and J dropped 8 bases, with 11 bases sitting between them. Germline CDR1 is KGHSH and CDR2 is LQKENI. CDR3 bases: TGTGCCAGCTCTGCAGTCTTCGATTCACCCCTCCACTTT. Amino acid sequence: CASSAVFDSPLHF.

This chain links TRBV19 with TRBJ1-2, with D tentatively TRBD1 (5 bases). Trimming stripped 6 bases from V and 2 bases from J, with 10 bases between. The CDR3 runs to 13 residues. Looked up from germline, CDR1 is LNHDA and CDR2 is SQIVND (reference sequence). CDR3 coding DNA: TGTGCCAGTAGGGGCAGGGCAAACTATGGCTACACCTTC. It translates to CASRGRANYGYTF.

Only a few counts were recorded for this clone. The V and J genes are TRBV19 and TRBJ2-5; 8 positions match TRBD1. Germline V gene data show CDR1 as LNHDA and CDR2 as SQIVND (reference sequence). This CDR3 comprises 15 residues. J was trimmed by 2 bases and V by 6 bases; bases with no gene match: 8. The CDR3 bases are TGTGCCAGTAGAGACAGGGGCGGAGTTCAAGAGACCCAGTACTTC. Protein sequence: CASRDRGGVQETQYF.

This chain links TRBV30 with TRBJ1-4, with D possibly being TRBD1 (6 bases). This CDR3 is built from 15 residues. CDR1 is GTSNPN and CDR2 is SVGIG in the germline V gene (reference sequence). Trimming took 0 bases from V and 3 from J, leaving 11 bases between them. CDR3 sequence reads: CAWSVLGASNEKLFF. In DNA form, the CDR3 reads TGTGCCTGGAGTGTACTGGGGGCCTCTAATGAAAAACTGTTTTTT.

This rearrangement joins TRBV7-9 to TRBJ2-1, with TRBD2 identical over 11 bases. V shed 6 bases, J shed 10 bases, and the junction held 11 bases outside the gene matches. Germline CDR1 reads SEHNR; CDR2 reads FQNEAQ (reference sequence). The CDR3 runs 15 residues. CDR3 region: CASSTLAGASGEQFF. For the CDR3, the DNA is TGTGCCAGCAGTACACTAGCGGGGGCCTCCGGGGAGCAGTTCTTC.

The chain couples TRBV6-5 to TRBJ1-5; no clear D. The V end was cut by 6 bases, the J end by 0 bases, with 9 bases between. The CDR3 contains 14 residues. The germline gives CDR1 MNHEY, CDR2 SVGAGI. The CDR3: CASRVQVSNQPQHF. The CDR3 coding sequence is TGTGCCAGCAGGGTTCAGGTTAGCAATCAGCCCCAGCATTTT.

The rearrangement uses TRBV28 and TRBJ1-1; D ambiguous. CDR3 length equals 14 residues. Trimming stripped 3 bases from V and 6 bases from J, with 14 bases between. CDR1 and CDR2 from the germline V gene are MDHEN and SYDVKM. The CDR3 bases are TGTGCCAGCAGTTTTTATTTCCCGCAGGCTGAAGCTTTCTTT. Protein: CASSFYFPQAEAFF.

The chain has TRBV7-9 and TRBJ2-3; D ambiguous. Germline CDR1 and CDR2: SEHNR and FQNEAQ (reference sequence). The CDR3 sequence is 14 residues long. V was cut by 5 bases and J by 2 bases, with 11 bases left in between. The CDR3 is CASSDSAYTDTQYF. The CDR3 DNA is TGTGCCAGCAGCGACTCAGCGTACACAGATACGCAGTATTTT.

The gene calls are TRBV19 and TRBJ2-3; the match to TRBD1 covers 9 bases. The germline V gene has CDR1 LNHDA and CDR2 SQIVND (reference sequence). The CDR3 loop spans 17 amino acids. V shed 3 bases and J 1 base; nucleotides not matched to a gene: 8. Here the CDR3 reads CASSIAGTGTGTDTQYF. The CDR3 region has the DNA TGTGCCAGTAGTATTGCCGGGACAGGGACGGGCACAGATACGCAGTATTTT. Full variable domain (remainder filled in from reference TRBV19 and TRBJ2-3): DGGITQSPKYLFRKEGQNVTLSCEQNLNHDAMYWYRQDPGQGLRLIYYSQIVNDFQKGDIAEGYSVSREKKESFPLTVTSAQKNPTAFYLCASSIAGTGTGTDTQYFGPGTRLTVL.

The chain joins TRBV3-1 (or the pseudogene TRBV3-2) to TRBJ2-1, with no clear D. Germline CDR1 reads LGHDT; CDR2 reads YNNKEL (reference sequence). CDR3 size: 14 residues. Trimming stripped 0 bases from V and 8 bases from J, with 11 bases between. Here the CDR3 DNA reads TGTGCCAGCAGCCAAGATCTTCGTGGGTATGAGCAGTTCTTC. This encodes CASSQDLRGYEQFF.

The rearrangement links TRBV10-3 to TRBJ2-1, with no clear D. The CDR3 runs 13 residues. The germline V and J ends were trimmed by 0 bases and 6 bases, with 6 bases remaining between them. Germline CDR1 reads ENHRY; CDR2 reads SYGVKD. The CDR3 DNA is TGTGCCATCAGTGAGTCGGAAGGCAATGAGCAGTTCTTC. Protein product: CAISESEGNEQFF.

This chain uses TRBV30 with TRBJ2-1, with D possibly matching TRBD1 (6 bases). Trimming removed 3 bases at V and 6 bases at J, with 18 bases between. CDR1 is GTSNPN and CDR2 is SVGIG in the germline V gene (reference sequence). The CDR3 sequence is 15 residues long. For the CDR3, the DNA is TGTGCCTGGAGCCACACGCCGGAAGGGGGCAATGAGCAGTTCTTC. Translating gives CAWSHTPEGGNEQFF.

The V gene is TRBV6-1, the J gene TRBJ2-5; 14 bases map to TRBD2. The V gene end was trimmed by 1 base and the J gene end by 5 bases; junction bases not matched to a gene: 6. There are 17 residues in the CDR3. The V gene's germline CDR1 is MNHNS and CDR2 SASEGT. CDR3 bases: TGTGCCAGCAGTGAAGGAGGACTAGCGGGGGGCGGGGAGACCCAGTACTTC. The encoded protein is CASSEGGLAGGGETQYF.